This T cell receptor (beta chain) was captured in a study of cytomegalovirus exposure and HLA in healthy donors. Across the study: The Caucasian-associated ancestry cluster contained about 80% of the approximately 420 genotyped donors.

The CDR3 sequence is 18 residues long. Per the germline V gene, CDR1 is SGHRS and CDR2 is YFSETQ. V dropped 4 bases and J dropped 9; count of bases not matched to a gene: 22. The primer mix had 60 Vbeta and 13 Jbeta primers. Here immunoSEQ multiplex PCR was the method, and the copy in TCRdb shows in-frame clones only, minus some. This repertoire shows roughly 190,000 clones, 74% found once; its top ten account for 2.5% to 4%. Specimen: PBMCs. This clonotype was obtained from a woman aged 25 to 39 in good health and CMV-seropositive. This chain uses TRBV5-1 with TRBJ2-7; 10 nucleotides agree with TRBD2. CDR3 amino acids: CASSRTSGSRPTEVGQYF. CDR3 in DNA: TGCGCCAGCAGCCGGACTAGCGGATCAAGACCGACGGAGGTAGGGCAGTACTTC.